Listed here is a single T cell receptor (beta chain). In its sample, this clonotype was seen a few times. Its antigen target is currently unknown. No quality values exist for individual bases; no much larger clone is one base distant. The sample belongs to a study of Graves' ophthalmopathy and Graves' hyperthyroidism (dated by TCRdb to 2016 to 2019). Regarding the research as a whole: Peripheral blood was collected at initial diagnosis, before any treatment. An independent validation cohort comprised some 19 hyperthyroidism patients and 15 to 17 patients who later progressed from hyperthyroidism to ophthalmopathy. To tell Graves' ophthalmopathy apart from Graves' hyperthyroidism, and to predict which patients would progress to ophthalmopathy, the study relied on TCR beta repertoire signatures. T-cell repertoires of thyroid tissue and blood were compared in 5 or 6 hyperthyroidism patients. In total, around 140 blood samples were TCR-sequenced: fewer than 50 ophthalmopathy, 75 hyperthyroidism and some 17 hyperthyroidism-to-ophthalmopathy patients. For training and testing, the 110 or so patients in the discovery cohort were randomly divided in a 7:3 ratio. Following sampling, methimazole starting at 30 mg daily was administered to hyperthyroidism patients, and high-dose intravenous methylprednisolone was administered to ophthalmopathy patients. To explore V-J signatures that separate ophthalmopathy from hyperthyroidism, a discovery set of about a hundred patients was enrolled, consisting of 40 to 45 with ophthalmopathy and roughly 59 with stable hyperthyroidism.

Ophthalmopathy patients had moderately to severely active disease, Clinical Activity Score of at least 3, NOSPECS grade of at least 4, and disease duration under 3 months. Patients with other autoimmune diseases, uncontrolled infections, pregnancy or lactation were excluded from the study. Diagnosis was based on clinical symptoms, serum thyroxine, TRAb, thyroid ultrasound and orbital computed tomography. PBMCs were isolated from 8 to 10 ml of fresh peripheral blood by Ficoll-Paque density gradient centrifugation. Trizol reagent was used to extract the total RNA, and its quality was then checked on an Agilent 2100 Bioanalyzer. Here is what the overall study found, with its caveats: Sample size was not predetermined statistically, and investigators were not blinded to group allocation. Most expanded thyroid clonotypes with frequency above 0.001 were also detected in blood, suggesting blood repertoires may reflect the thyroid immune response. In validation, the model predicted ophthalmopathy progression with 70.59% sensitivity and roughly 72% specificity; 12 predicted patients were CT-confirmed with GO in a median of 6.5 months. The 13-signature model separated ophthalmopathy from stable hyperthyroidism with approximately 90% sensitivity and around 81% specificity in cross-validation, and 80%/75% in the test set.

TCR beta CDR3 regions were amplified from RNA transcripts for repertoire sequencing. A first-round RT-PCR used HTBI primers with the Qiagen OneStep RT-PCR kit, followed by a second-round multiplex PCR, size selection and purification. Libraries were sequenced paired-end with 100 bp reads on an Illumina HiSeq2000. Concerning the study's data processing: Reads were processed with SOAPnuke, discarding reads with adapters, uncalled bases, mean Phred below 15, or no exact constant-primer or identifier match. COPE v1.2.5 was used to merge the high-quality paired reads. Unique nucleotide sequences were defined as clonotypes and aligned to IMGT TRB V, D and J references using MiTCR v1.1. Analysis was restricted to V-J combinations with a frequency above 0.0001, which covered roughly 99% of repertoires. A TCR clonal expansion and chaos score per V-J combination was defined as the ratio of F50 clonal expansion to chaos observed in the TCRdist matrix. Features were reduced by Welch's t-statistics and random forest to around 13 V-J combinations, which fed a naive Bayes classifier. Thyroid-blood repertoire similarity was quantified with the Morisita-Horn index. Using fastp trimming at Q25 and MiXCR clonotype assembly, TCRdb reanalyzed the public sequencing data and kept in-frame beta chains. Rows are unified per CDR3 protein, each entry keeping the most common DNA and genes. Clone size and V and J calls follow TCRdb, not the original study. Present in this sample are around 470,000 distinct CDR3 sequences, approximately 15% of which were seen just once. The ten largest clonotypes hold over 8% of the sample.

Compared with germline, V lacks 1 base and J lacks 5 bases; bases without a gene match: 7. The CDR3 runs 16 amino acids, cysteine and phenylalanine included. The entry retains the CDR3 DNA only, 48 bases that are in frame from base 1. CDR1 and CDR2 are read off the germline V gene as MGHDK and SYGVNS. Sequenced material: blood. The V and J segments used are TRBV25-1 and TRBJ2-2; 7 central bases correspond to TRBD2. The source is a woman aged 25 to 45 with Graves' ophthalmopathy. Donor details come from another sample of the same person, matched by shared clones. The sequenced DNA is TGTGCCAGCAGTGAATGGGATAAGCGGGGTACCGGGGAGCTGTTTTTT. This encodes CASSEWDKRGTGELFF.